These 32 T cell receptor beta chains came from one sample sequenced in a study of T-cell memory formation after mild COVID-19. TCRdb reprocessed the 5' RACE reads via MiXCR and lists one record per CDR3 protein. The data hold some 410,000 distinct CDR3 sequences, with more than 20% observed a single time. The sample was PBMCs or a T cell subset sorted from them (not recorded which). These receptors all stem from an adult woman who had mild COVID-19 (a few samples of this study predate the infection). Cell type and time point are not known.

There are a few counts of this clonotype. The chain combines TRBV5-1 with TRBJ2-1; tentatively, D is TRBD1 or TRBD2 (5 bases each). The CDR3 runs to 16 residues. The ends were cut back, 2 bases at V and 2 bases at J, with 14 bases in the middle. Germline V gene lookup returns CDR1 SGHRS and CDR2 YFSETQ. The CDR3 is CASSLRGPPAYNEQFF. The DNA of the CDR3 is TGCGCCAGCAGCTTACGGGGACCACCGGCCTACAATGAGCAGTTCTTC.

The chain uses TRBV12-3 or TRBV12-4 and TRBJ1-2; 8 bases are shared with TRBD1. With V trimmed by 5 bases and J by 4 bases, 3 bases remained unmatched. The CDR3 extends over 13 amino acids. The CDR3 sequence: CASSVGQGYGYTF. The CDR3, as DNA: TGTGCCAGCAGTGTAGGACAGGGCTATGGCTACACCTTC.

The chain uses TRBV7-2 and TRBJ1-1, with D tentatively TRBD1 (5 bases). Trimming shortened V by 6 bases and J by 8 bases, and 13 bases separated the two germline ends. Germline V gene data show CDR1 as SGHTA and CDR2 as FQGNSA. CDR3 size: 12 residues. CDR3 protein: CASRKGRIEAFF. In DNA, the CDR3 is TGTGCCAGCAGAAAGGGACGGATAGAAGCTTTCTTT.

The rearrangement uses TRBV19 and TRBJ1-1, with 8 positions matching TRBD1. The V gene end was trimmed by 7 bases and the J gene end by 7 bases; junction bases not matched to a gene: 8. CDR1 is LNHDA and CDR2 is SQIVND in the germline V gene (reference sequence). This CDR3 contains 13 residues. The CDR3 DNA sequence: TGTGCCAGTAACCGGCAGGGGGCTGATGAAGCTTTCTTT. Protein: CASNRQGADEAFF.

The CDR3 DNA sequence: TGTGCCACCAGTCCCCGCAGGACCACAGATACGCAGTATTTT. Its protein product is CATSPRRTTDTQYF. The rearrangement uses TRBV24-1 and TRBJ2-3, with unresolved D. V was pared by 6 bases and J by 2 bases, with 11 bases between. The germline V gene has CDR1 KGHDR and CDR2 SFDVKD. This CDR3 comprises 14 residues.

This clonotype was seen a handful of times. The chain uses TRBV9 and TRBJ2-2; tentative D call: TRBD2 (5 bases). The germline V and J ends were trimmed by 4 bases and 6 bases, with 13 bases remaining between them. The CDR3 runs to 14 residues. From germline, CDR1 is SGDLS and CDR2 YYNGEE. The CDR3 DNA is TGTGCCAGCAGCCAGGCGGGTGGAGCCGGGGAGCTGTTTTTT. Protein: CASSQAGGAGELFF.

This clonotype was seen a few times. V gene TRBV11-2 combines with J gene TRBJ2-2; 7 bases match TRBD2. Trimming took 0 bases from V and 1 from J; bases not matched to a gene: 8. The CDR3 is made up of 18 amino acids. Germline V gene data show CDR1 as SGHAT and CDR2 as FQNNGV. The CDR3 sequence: CASSLDFFGGLNTGELFF. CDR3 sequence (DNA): TGTGCCAGCAGCTTAGATTTTTTCGGGGGGTTGAACACCGGGGAGCTGTTTTTT.

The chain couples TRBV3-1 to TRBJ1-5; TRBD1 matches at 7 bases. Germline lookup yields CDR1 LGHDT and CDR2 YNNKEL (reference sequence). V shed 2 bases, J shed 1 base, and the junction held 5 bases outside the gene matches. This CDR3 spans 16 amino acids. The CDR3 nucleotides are TGTGCCAGCAGCCAAACAGGGGATGCGAGCAATCAGCCCCAGCATTTT. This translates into CASSQTGDASNQPQHF.

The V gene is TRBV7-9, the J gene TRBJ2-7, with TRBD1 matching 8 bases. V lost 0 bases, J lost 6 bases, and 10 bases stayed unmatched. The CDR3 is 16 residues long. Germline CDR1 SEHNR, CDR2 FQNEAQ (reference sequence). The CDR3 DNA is TGTGCCAGCAGCTTAGCGACGACAGGGGTTGCCGGCGAGCAGTACTTC. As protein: CASSLATTGVAGEQYF.

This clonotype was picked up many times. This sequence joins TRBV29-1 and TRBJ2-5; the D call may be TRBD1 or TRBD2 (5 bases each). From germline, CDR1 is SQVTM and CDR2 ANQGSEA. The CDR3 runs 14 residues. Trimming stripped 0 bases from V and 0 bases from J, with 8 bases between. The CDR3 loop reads CSVEDWGYQETQYF. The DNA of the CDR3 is TGCAGCGTTGAAGATTGGGGGTACCAAGAGACCCAGTACTTC.

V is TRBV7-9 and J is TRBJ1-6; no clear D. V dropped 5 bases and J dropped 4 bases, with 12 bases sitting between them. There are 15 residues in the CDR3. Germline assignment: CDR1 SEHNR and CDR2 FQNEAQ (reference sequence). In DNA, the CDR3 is TGTGCCAGCAGCCTAAGCGGTCGGTATAATTCACCCCTCCACTTT. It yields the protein CASSLSGRYNSPLHF.

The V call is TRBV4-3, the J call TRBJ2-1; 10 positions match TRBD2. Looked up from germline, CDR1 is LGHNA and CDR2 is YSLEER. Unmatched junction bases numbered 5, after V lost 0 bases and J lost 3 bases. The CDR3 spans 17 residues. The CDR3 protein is CASSQDGWTSGYNEQFF. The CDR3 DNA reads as TGCGCCAGCAGCCAAGATGGGTGGACTAGCGGCTACAATGAGCAGTTCTTC.

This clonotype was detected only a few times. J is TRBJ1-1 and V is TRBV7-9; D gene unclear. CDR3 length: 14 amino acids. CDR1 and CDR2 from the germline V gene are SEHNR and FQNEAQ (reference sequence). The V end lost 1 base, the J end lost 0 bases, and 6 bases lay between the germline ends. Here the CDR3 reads CASSLGSMNTEAFF. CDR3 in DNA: TGTGCCAGCAGCTTAGGCAGTATGAACACTGAAGCTTTCTTT.

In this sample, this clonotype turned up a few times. CDR3 region: CASSHRDNPDGYTF. CDR3 sequence (DNA): TGTGCCAGCAGCCACCGGGACAATCCTGATGGCTACACCTTC. The J gene is TRBJ1-2, the V gene TRBV7-9; D is possibly TRBD1 (6 bases). The germline V and J ends were trimmed by 5 bases and 6 bases, with 16 bases remaining between them. The CDR3 contains 14 residues. Germline V gives CDR1 SEHNR, CDR2 FQNEAQ (reference sequence).

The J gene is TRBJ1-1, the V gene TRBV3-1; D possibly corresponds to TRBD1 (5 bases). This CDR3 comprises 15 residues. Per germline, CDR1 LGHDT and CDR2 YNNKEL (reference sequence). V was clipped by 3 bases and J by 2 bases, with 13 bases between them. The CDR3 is CASSHGGVRNTEAFF. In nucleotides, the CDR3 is TGTGCCAGCAGCCATGGAGGGGTACGTAACACTGAAGCTTTCTTT.

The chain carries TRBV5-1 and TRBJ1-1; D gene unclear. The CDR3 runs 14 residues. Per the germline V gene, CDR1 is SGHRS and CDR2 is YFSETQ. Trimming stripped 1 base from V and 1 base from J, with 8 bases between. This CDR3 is CASSLRNKNTEAFF. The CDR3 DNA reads TGCGCCAGCAGCTTGCGGAATAAGAACACTGAAGCTTTCTTT.

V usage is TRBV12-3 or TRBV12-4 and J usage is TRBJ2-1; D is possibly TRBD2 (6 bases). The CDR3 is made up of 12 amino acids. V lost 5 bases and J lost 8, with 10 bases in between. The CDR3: CASSPGGDEQFF. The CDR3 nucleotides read TGTGCCAGCAGTCCAGGAGGGGATGAGCAGTTCTTC.

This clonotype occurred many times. DNA for the CDR3: TGTGCCAGCAGCTCCGACAGTGGACTAGCGGGGATCGGTGGTAACCATGAGCAGTTCTTC. Amino acid sequence: CASSSDSGLAGIGGNHEQFF. This sequence joins TRBV7-2 and TRBJ2-1; 12 nucleotides agree with TRBD2. This CDR3 is built from 20 residues. V dropped 4 bases and J dropped 8; count of bases not matched to a gene: 21. Germline V lookup: CDR1 SGHTA, CDR2 FQGNSA.

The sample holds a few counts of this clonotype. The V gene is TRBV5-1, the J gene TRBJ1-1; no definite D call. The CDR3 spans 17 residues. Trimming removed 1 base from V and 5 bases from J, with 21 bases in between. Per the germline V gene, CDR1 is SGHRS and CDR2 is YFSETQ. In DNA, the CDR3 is TGCGCCAGCAGCTTGTTTACAGAGCTCCTCGTAAAGACTGAAGCTTTCTTT. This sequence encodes CASSLFTELLVKTEAFF.

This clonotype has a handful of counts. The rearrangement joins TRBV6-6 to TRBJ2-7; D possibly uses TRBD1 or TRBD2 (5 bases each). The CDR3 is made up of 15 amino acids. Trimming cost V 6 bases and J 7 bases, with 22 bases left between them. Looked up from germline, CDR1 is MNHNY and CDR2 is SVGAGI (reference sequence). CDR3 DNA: TGTGCCAGCAGCCGCGAAGGGACCTCGCCTACGGAGCAGTACTTC. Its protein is CASSREGTSPTEQYF.

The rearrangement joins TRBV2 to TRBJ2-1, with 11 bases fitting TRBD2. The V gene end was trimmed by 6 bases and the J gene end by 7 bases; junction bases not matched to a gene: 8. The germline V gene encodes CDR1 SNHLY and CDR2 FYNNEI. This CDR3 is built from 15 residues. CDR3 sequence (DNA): TGTGCCAGCAGCGCGACTAGCGGGATTAGTAATGAGCAGTTCTTC. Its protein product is CASSATSGISNEQFF.

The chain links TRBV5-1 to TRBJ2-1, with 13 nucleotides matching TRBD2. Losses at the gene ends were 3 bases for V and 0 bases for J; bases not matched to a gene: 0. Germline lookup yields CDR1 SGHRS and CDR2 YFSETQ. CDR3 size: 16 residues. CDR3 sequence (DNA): TGCGCCAGCAGCTGGACTAGCGGGGGCTCCTACAATGAGCAGTTCTTC. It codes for CASSWTSGGSYNEQFF.

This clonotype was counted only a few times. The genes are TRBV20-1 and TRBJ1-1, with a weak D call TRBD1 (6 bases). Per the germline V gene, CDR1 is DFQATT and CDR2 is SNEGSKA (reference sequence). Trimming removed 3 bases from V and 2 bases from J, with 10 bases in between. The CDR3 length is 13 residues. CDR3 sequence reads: CSASSRGNTEAFF. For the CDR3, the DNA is TGCAGTGCTAGTAGCAGGGGAAACACTGAAGCTTTCTTT.

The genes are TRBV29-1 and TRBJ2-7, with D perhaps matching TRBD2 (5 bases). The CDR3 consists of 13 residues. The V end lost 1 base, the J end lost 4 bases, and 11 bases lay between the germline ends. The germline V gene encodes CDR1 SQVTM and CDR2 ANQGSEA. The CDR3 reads CSVEGGQVYEQYF. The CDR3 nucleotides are TGCAGCGTTGAAGGCGGGCAAGTTTACGAGCAGTACTTC.

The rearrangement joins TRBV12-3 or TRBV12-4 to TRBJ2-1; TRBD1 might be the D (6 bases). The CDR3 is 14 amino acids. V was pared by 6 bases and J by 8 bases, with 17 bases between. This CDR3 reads CASRPRDIRDEQFF. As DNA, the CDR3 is TGTGCCAGCAGGCCCCGGGACATCCGCGATGAGCAGTTCTTC.

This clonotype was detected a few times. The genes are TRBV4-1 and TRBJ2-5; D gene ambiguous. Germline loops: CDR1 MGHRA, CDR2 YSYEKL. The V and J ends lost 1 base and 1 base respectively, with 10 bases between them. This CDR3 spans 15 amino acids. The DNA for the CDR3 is TGCGCCAGCAGCCAAGGAACGGGCATCCAAGAGACCCAGTACTTC. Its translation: CASSQGTGIQETQYF.

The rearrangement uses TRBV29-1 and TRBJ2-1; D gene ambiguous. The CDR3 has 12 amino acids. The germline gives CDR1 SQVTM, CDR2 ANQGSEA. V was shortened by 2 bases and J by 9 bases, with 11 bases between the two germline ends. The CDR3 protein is CSVELLGGEQFF. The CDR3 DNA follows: TGCAGCGTTGAACTTTTGGGTGGTGAGCAGTTCTTC.

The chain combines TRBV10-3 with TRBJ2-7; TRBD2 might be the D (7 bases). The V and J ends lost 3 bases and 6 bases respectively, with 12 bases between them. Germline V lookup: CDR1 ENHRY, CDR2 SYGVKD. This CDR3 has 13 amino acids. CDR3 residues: CAISEERGGEQYF. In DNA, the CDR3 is TGTGCCATCAGTGAAGAGAGGGGGGGCGAGCAGTACTTC.

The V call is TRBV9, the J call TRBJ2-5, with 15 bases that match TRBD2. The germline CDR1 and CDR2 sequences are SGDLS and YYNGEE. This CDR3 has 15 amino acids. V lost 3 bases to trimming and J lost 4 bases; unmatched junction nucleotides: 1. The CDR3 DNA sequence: TGTGCCAGCAGCGCGGGACTAGCGGGAGGAGAGACCCAGTACTTC. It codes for CASSAGLAGGETQYF. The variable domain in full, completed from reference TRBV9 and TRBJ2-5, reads DSGVTQTPKHLITATGQRVTLRCSPRSGDLSVYWYQQSLDQGLQFLIQYYNGEERAKGNILERFSAQQFPDLHSELNLSSLELGDSALYFCASSAGLAGGETQYFGPGTRLLVL.

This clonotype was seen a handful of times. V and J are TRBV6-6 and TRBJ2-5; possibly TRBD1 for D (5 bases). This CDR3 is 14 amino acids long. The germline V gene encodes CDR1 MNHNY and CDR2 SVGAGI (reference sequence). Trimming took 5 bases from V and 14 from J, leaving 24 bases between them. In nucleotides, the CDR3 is TGTGCCAGCAGTCCTCACAAGGCAGGGCACAACTTTTACTTC. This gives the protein CASSPHKAGHNFYF.

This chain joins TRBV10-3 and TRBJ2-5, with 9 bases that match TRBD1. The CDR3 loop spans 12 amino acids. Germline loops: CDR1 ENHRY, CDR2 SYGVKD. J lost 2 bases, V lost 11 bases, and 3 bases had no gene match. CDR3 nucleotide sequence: TGTGCCGTGGGACAGGGTCAAGAGACCCAGTACTTC. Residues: CAVGQGQETQYF.

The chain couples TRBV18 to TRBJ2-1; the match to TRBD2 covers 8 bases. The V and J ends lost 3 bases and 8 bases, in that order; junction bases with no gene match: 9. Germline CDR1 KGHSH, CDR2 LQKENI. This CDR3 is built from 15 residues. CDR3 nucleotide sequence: TGTGCCAGCTCACCCACCATCATGACTAGCGATGAGCAGTTCTTC. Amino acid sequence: CASSPTIMTSDEQFF.